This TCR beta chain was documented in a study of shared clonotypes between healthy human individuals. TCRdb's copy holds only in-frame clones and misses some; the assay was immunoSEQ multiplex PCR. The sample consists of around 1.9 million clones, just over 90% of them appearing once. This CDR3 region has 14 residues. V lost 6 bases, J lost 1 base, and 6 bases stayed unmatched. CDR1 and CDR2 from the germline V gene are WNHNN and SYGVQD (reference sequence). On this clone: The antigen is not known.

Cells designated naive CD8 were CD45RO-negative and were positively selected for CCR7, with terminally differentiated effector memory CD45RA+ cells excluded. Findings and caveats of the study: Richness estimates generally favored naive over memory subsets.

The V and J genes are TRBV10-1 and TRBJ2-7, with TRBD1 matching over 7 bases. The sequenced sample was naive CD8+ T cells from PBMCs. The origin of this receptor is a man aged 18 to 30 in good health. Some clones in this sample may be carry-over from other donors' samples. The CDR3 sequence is CASSRDRSSYEQYF. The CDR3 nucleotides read TGCGCCAGCAGCCGGGACAGATCTTCCTACGAGCAGTACTTC.